This TCR beta chain is drawn from a study of T cell repertoires in cytomegalovirus infection. Turning to the study itself: Indications of both CMV infection and matching HLA type were provided by public TCR beta signatures.

TCRdb analysed the reads with MiXCR anew, one entry per CDR3 protein. The sample consists of roughly 230,000 distinct CDR3 sequences, over 20% of them appearing once. Turning to this clonotype: Its antigen is unidentified.

Study findings and constraints: Clonotypes of TCR beta that were HLA-C-restricted and CMV-specific dominated the ex vivo response. Cumulative public TCR beta family frequency identified carriers of CMV plus the relevant HLA.

Trimming stripped 1 base from V and 6 bases from J, with 6 bases between. The CDR3 contains 12 residues. CDR1 is SEHNR and CDR2 is FQNEAQ in the germline V gene (reference sequence). The source is a human donor in good health (CMV status not recorded). Some clones in this sample may be carry-over from other donors' samples. Source material: CD8+ T cells from PBMCs. J is TRBJ1-1 and V is TRBV7-9; unclear D gene. In DNA form, the CDR3 reads TGTGCCAGCAGCTTAGGGCGGGCTGAAGCTTTCTTT. Encoded protein: CASSLGRAEAFF.